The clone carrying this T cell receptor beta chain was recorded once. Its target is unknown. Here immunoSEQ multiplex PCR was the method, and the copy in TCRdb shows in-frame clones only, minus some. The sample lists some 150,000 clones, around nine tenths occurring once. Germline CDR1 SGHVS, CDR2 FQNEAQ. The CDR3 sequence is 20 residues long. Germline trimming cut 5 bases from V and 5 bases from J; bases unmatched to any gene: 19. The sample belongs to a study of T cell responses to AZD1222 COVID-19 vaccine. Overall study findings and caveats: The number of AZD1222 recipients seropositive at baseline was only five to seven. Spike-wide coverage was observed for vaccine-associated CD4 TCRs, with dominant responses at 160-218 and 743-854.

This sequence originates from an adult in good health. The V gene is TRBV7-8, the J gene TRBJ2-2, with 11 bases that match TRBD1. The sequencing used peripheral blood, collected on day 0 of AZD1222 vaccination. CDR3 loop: CASSRGTGGRSGIKTGELFF. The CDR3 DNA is TGTGCCAGCAGCCGAGGGACAGGGGGTAGGAGCGGGATTAAGACCGGGGAGCTGTTTTTT.